This T cell receptor (beta chain) was recovered during a study of blood T cell repertoires in COVID-19. The wider study: PBMCs, B-cell-depleted T cells, or T cells were the source of the cDNA or gDNA that made up the material.

In the authors' methods: Cell counts per sample came from amplifying reference gene primers. Method: immunoSEQ multiplex PCR; TCRdb's copy keeps in-frame clones and lacks some. The V and J calls and clone size come from that table; D and trimming were worked out from the DNA. The repertoire holds about 160,000 clones, with 75% to 85% as singletons. There are 18 residues in the CDR3. The germline V gene encodes CDR1 SEHNR and CDR2 FQNEAQ (reference sequence). V was cut by 2 bases and J by 6 bases, with 22 bases left in between. Input material: peripheral blood. V is TRBV7-9 and J is TRBJ2-2; D may be TRBD1 (6 bases). This TCR came from a human donor in a cohort sampled during active COVID-19. Here the CDR3 DNA reads TGTGCCAGCAGCTTATACCCCCTGGGCAGGGGTAGCTCCGGGGAGCTGTTTTTT. Translated: CASSLYPLGRGSSGELFF.